This T cell receptor beta chain stems from a study of identical twins. Study-wide results and caveats: The more abundant beta clonotypes in cord blood had fewer insertions, and memory repertoires did not show this. With monozygotic twins, out-of-frame TCR alpha sharing exceeded what models estimated. Twin-shared out-of-frame alpha sequences showed excess low generation probability.

This clonotype was observed a few times. Its cognate antigen is unknown. Every donor was a healthy Caucasian. TCRdb fed the 5' RACE reads into MiXCR, producing one record per CDR3 protein. This table holds 460,000 or so distinct CDR3 sequences, 13% to 15% found once. This CDR3 is 11 amino acids long. V lost 7 bases, J lost 5 bases, and 11 bases lay in between. Germline assignment: CDR1 DFQATT and CDR2 SNEGSKA (reference sequence). These data were also reused for a study on yellow fever vaccine responses in identical twins.

The V call is TRBV20-1, the J call TRBJ1-1, with D possibly TRBD1 on 5 matching bases. The TCR sequence derives from a woman aged 18-29 years in good health. The specimen was CD4+ T cells sorted from blood. The CDR3 DNA reads TGCAGTGTATCAGGGACGACTGAAGCTTTCTTT. Protein: CSVSGTTEAFF.